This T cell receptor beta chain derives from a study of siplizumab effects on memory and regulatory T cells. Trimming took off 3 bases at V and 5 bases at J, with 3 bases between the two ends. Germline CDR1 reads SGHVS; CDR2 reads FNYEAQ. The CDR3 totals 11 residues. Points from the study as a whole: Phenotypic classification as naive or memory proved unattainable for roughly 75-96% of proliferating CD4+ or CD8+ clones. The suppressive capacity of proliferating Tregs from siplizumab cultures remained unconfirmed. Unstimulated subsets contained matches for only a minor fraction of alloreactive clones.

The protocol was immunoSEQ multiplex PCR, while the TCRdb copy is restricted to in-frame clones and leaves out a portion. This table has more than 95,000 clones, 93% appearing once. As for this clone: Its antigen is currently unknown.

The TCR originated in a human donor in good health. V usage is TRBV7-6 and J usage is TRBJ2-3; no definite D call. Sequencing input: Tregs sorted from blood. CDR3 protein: CASSLRDTQYF. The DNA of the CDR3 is TGTGCCAGCAGCTTGAGAGATACGCAGTATTTT.